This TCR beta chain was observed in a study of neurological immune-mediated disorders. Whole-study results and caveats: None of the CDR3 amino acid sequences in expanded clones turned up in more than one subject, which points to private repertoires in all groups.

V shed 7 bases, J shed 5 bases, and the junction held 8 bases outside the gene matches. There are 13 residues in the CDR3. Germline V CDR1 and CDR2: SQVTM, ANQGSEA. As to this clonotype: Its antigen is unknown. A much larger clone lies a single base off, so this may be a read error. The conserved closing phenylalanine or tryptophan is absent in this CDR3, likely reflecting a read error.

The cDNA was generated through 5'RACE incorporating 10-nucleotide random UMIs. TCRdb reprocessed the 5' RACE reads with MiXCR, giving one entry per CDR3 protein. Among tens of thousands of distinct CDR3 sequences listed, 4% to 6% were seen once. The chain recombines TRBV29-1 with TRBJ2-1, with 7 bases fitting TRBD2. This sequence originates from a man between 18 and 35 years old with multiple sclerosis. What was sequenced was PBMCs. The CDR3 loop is CSAAPGRDNEQFY. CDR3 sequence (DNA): TGCAGCGCAGCCCCAGGGAGGGACAATGAGCAGTTCTAC.